One sample yielded the 31 T cell receptor beta chains listed below, sequenced in a study of OX40 agonist ivuxolimab in advanced cancers. Clones were sequenced by immunoSEQ multiplex PCR, and TCRdb holds only the in-frame ones, with some missing. The top ten hold 4.9% of the sample, which has about 46,000 clones, 90% to 95% seen once. The source was CD4+ or CD8+ T cells sorted from blood, collected in a trial of the OX40 agonist ivuxolimab. The receptors stem from an adult with an advanced solid tumor such as melanoma, head and neck, liver or kidney cancer.

This chain uses TRBV15 with TRBJ1-5; TRBD1 matches at 7 bases. Germline V gene data show CDR1 as LNHNV and CDR2 as YYDKDF (reference sequence). This CDR3 has 21 residues. V dropped 4 bases and J dropped 5; count of bases not matched to a gene: 26. The CDR3 region has the DNA TGTGCCACCAGCAAGGGGGGAACGTATAGCCAATCCGGGACAGCCGATCAGCCCCAGCATTTT. This encodes CATSKGGTYSQSGTADQPQHF.

The chain couples TRBV11-2 to TRBJ2-1, with TRBD2 as a possible D gene (5 bases). Trimming pared 6 bases from V and 0 bases from J, leaving 15 bases between. The CDR3 is 16 amino acids. The germline V gene has CDR1 SGHAT and CDR2 FQNNGV. The CDR3 sequence is CASSFPRGPSYNEQFF. CDR3 bases: TGTGCCAGCAGTTTCCCTCGAGGGCCCTCCTACAATGAGCAGTTCTTC.

The gene calls are TRBV14 and TRBJ2-5, with 11 bases lining up with TRBD2. Per the germline V gene, CDR1 is SGHDN and CDR2 is FVKESK. Losses at the gene ends were 1 base for V and 4 bases for J; bases not matched to a gene: 8. This CDR3 spans 17 amino acids. CDR3 amino acids: CASSQGVAGGPRETQYF. CDR3 sequence (DNA): TGTGCCAGCAGCCAAGGAGTAGCGGGAGGGCCGAGAGAGACCCAGTACTTC.

V gene TRBV11-2 combines with J gene TRBJ2-7, with 9 bases lining up with TRBD1. The CDR3 consists of 14 residues. With V trimmed by 1 base and J by 3 bases, 1 base remained unmatched. Germline assignment: CDR1 SGHAT and CDR2 FQNNGV. The CDR3 sequence: CASSLAGQGYEQYF. CDR3 sequence (DNA): TGTGCCAGCAGCTTAGCGGGACAGGGCTACGAGCAGTACTTC.

The chain carries TRBV7-9 and TRBJ2-7; D might be TRBD2 (6 bases). The CDR3 is 13 residues long. V was pared by 4 bases and J by 5 bases, with 12 bases between. Germline values: CDR1 SEHNR, CDR2 FQNEAQ (reference sequence). CDR3 residues: CASSSMTSNEQYF. As DNA, the CDR3 is TGTGCCAGCAGCTCGATGACTAGTAACGAGCAGTACTTC.

The chain couples TRBV6-6 to TRBJ2-7, with 7 nucleotides matching TRBD1. This CDR3 is built from 13 residues. CDR1 and CDR2 (germline): MNHNY, SVGAGI (reference sequence). V shed 2 bases, J shed 5 bases, and the junction held 3 bases outside the gene matches. The CDR3 DNA reads as TGTGCCAGCAGTTACAACAGGGGCAACGAGCAGTACTTC. Its protein is CASSYNRGNEQYF.

This clone was found once. Sequence at one end of the junction differs from germline and may be a read error. The CDR3 loop reads CASSLSSVGNEQFF. The DNA of the CDR3 is TGTGCCAGCAGTCTATCTTCCGTGGGCAATGAGCAGTTCTTC. J is TRBJ2-1 and V is TRBV27; no reliable D call. CDR1 and CDR2 from the germline V gene are MNHEY and SMNVEV (reference sequence). This CDR3 region has 14 residues.

The chain carries TRBV27 and TRBJ1-5; 7 bases are a match to TRBD1. Germline CDR1 MNHEY, CDR2 SMNVEV (reference sequence). V gave up 3 bases and J gave up 1 base; unmatched junction bases: 6. The CDR3 runs 16 residues. CDR3 protein: CASSFEGASSNQPQHF. The CDR3 DNA reads as TGTGCCAGCAGTTTCGAGGGGGCGTCGAGCAATCAGCCCCAGCATTTT.

The chain employs TRBV4-3 and TRBJ2-7; no firm D call. This CDR3 is 16 amino acids long. Germline CDR1 LGHNA, CDR2 YSLEER. V dropped 2 bases and J dropped 4 bases, with 18 bases sitting between them. This CDR3 reads CASSQSFGTVAYEQYF. The DNA of the CDR3 is TGCGCCAGCAGCCAATCATTCGGCACAGTAGCATACGAGCAGTACTTC.

The J gene is TRBJ1-5, the V gene TRBV28; D is perhaps TRBD1 (5 bases). Looked up from germline, CDR1 is MDHEN and CDR2 is SYDVKM. V was clipped by 6 bases and J by 2 bases, with 26 bases between them. The CDR3 is 19 amino acids. DNA of the CDR3: TGTGCCAGCAGCCCATCGCGGCCCACCCAGGGTTATCGCAATCAGCCCCAGCATTTT. It translates to CASSPSRPTQGYRNQPQHF.

The chain links TRBV27 to TRBJ2-2; 10 bases map to TRBD1. CDR1 MNHEY and CDR2 SMNVEV come from the germline V gene (reference sequence). The ends lost 3 bases at V and 5 bases at J; junction bases unmatched: 6. The CDR3 is 16 residues long. Written as DNA, the CDR3 is TGTGCCAGCAGTTTTGGGACAGGGGAGTGGACCGGGGAGCTGTTTTTT. Translating gives CASSFGTGEWTGELFF.

V is TRBV30 and J is TRBJ2-6; D possibly corresponds to TRBD1 (6 bases). Germline values: CDR1 GTSNPN, CDR2 SVGIG (reference sequence). V shed 3 bases and J shed 2 bases, with 14 bases lying between them. This CDR3 contains 16 residues. The CDR3 DNA sequence: TGTGCCTGGAGCAGGGGACCAAGTGCTGGGGCCAACGTCCTGACTTTC. It is translated as CAWSRGPSAGANVLTF.

The chain links TRBV13 to TRBJ2-7; D not certain. The germline CDR1 and CDR2 sequences are PRHDT and FYEKMQ (reference sequence). The V gene lost 5 bases and the J gene lost 0 bases, with 8 bases spanning the gap. The CDR3 spans 13 residues. The CDR3 region has the DNA TGTGCCAGCAGCGGCCCCTCCTCCTACGAGCAGTACTTC. Translated: CASSGPSSYEQYF. Drawing the rest from reference TRBV13 and TRBJ2-7, the complete variable domain is AAGVIQSPRHLIKEKRETATLKCYPIPRHDTVYWYQQGPGQDPQFLISFYEKMQSDKGSIPDRFSAQQFSDYHSELNMSSLELGDSALYFCASSGPSSYEQYFGPGTRLTVT.

This chain connects TRBV4-3 to TRBJ1-6; unclear D gene. Trimming cost V 0 bases and J 11 bases, with 8 bases left between them. The germline V gene has CDR1 LGHNA and CDR2 YSLEER. This CDR3 is built from 13 residues. The CDR3 loop is CASSQDLSPPLHF. DNA of the CDR3: TGCGCCAGCAGCCAAGATCTCTCTCCACCCCTCCACTTT.

The genes are TRBV7-9 and TRBJ2-7, with D maybe TRBD2 (6 bases). The CDR3 spans 12 residues. CDR1 and CDR2 from the germline V gene are SEHNR and FQNEAQ (reference sequence). Trimming left V 1 base short and J 11 bases short, with 12 bases between. CDR3 nucleotide sequence: TGTGCCAGCAGCTTAGGGGGGGAACGGGAGTACTTC. This gives the protein CASSLGGEREYF.

The chain is built from TRBV6-5 and TRBJ2-7; TRBD1 matches at 9 bases. Germline V gene lookup returns CDR1 MNHEY and CDR2 SVGAGI. This CDR3 spans 14 amino acids. V shed 6 bases, J shed 2 bases, and the junction held 5 bases outside the gene matches. The CDR3 coding sequence is TGTGCCAGCAGACCGGGACAGGGCGCCTACGAGCAGTACTTC. The encoded protein is CASRPGQGAYEQYF.

To note about this clone: Compared with germline, one end of the junction differs, possibly owing to a read error. This sequence joins TRBV7-7 and TRBJ2-5; the D is unclear. There are 14 residues in the CDR3. Germline assignment: CDR1 SSHAT and CDR2 FNYEAQ (reference sequence). For the CDR3, the DNA is TGTGCTAGCAGCTTAAACCCGAGTGGAGAGACCCAGTACTTC. Its translation: CASSLNPSGETQYF.

This chain connects TRBV11-2 to TRBJ2-5; D ambiguous. The V end lost 1 base, the J end lost 2 bases, and 8 bases lay between the germline ends. This CDR3 is 14 amino acids long. Per the germline V gene, CDR1 is SGHAT and CDR2 is FQNNGV. Here the CDR3 DNA reads TGTGCCAGCAGCTTAGTTGGCAGACAAGAGACCCAGTACTTC. It specifies CASSLVGRQETQYF.

The rearrangement uses TRBV27 and TRBJ2-4; D possibly matches TRBD1 or TRBD2 (5 bases each). The CDR3 runs to 17 residues. The ends were cut back, 6 bases at V and 0 bases at J, with 18 bases in the middle. Germline CDR1 and CDR2: MNHEY and SMNVEV (reference sequence). The CDR3: CASSNPRDGLAKNIQYF. CDR3 bases: TGTGCCAGCAGCAACCCCCGGGACGGCCTAGCCAAAAACATTCAGTACTTC.

This chain links TRBV27 with TRBJ1-1; 10 nucleotides agree with TRBD1. Germline V gives CDR1 MNHEY, CDR2 SMNVEV (reference sequence). Unmatched junction bases numbered 8, after V lost 6 bases and J lost 4 bases. The CDR3 contains 15 residues. The CDR3 nucleotides read TGTGCCAGCAGCTGGAGGGGACAGGGGCCCACTGAAGCTTTCTTT. As protein: CASSWRGQGPTEAFF.

The chain has TRBV5-5 and TRBJ2-2; tentatively, D is TRBD2 (6 bases). The CDR3 is made up of 15 amino acids. CDR1 SGHKS and CDR2 YYEKEE come from the germline V gene (reference sequence). V was shortened by 9 bases and J by 3 bases, with 18 bases between the two germline ends. DNA for the CDR3: TGTGCCACCCACTGGAGGGGATCGGACACCGGGGAGCTGTTTTTT. Its protein product is CATHWRGSDTGELFF.

The J gene is TRBJ2-1, the V gene TRBV15; 9 bases align to TRBD2. There are 20 residues in the CDR3. The V and J ends lost 0 bases and 1 base, in that order; junction bases with no gene match: 13. The germline V gene encodes CDR1 LNHNV and CDR2 YYDKDF (reference sequence). Written as DNA, the CDR3 is TGTGCCACCAGCAGAGATCATCCTAGCGGGAAAACCAGATCCTACAATGAGCAGTTCTTC. Encoded protein: CATSRDHPSGKTRSYNEQFF. The full variable domain, its missing parts supplied by reference TRBV15 and TRBJ2-1, is DAMVIQNPRYQVTQFGKPVTLSCSQTLNHNVMYWYQQKSSQAPKLLFHYYDKDFNNEADTPDNFQSRRPNTSFCFLDIRSPGLGDTAMYLCATSRDHPSGKTRSYNEQFFGPGTRLTVL.

This CDR3 is CASRSTGLGTDTQYF. CDR3 DNA: TGTGCCAGCAGATCTACGGGACTAGGCACAGATACGCAGTATTTT. The chain uses TRBV6-5 and TRBJ2-3, with TRBD2 identical over 8 bases. The germline V gene has CDR1 MNHEY and CDR2 SVGAGI. V lost 6 bases to trimming and J lost 1 base; unmatched junction nucleotides: 6. The CDR3 extends over 15 amino acids.

The gene calls are TRBV10-3 and TRBJ2-3; 13 bases fit TRBD2. The junction had 12 bases not matched to a gene; V was cut back by 3 bases and J by 0 bases. The CDR3 totals 20 residues. In germline, CDR1 is ENHRY, CDR2 SYGVKD. CDR3: CAISELAGGFRASSTDTQYF. CDR3 bases: TGTGCCATCAGTGAACTAGCGGGGGGGTTTCGAGCCTCTAGCACAGATACGCAGTATTTT.

The rearrangement links TRBV5-1 to TRBJ2-7; 8 bases fit TRBD1. CDR3 length: 16 amino acids. The trim removed 4 bases at V and 2 bases at J, leaving 11 bases unmatched. Germline CDR1 is SGHRS and CDR2 is YFSETQ. CDR3 sequence (DNA): TGCGCCAGCAGCGCTGGACCGGGACAGGAAACCTACGAGCAGTACTTC. Encoded protein: CASSAGPGQETYEQYF.

The chain carries TRBV9 and TRBJ2-7, with 7 bases lining up with TRBD1. The CDR3 extends over 14 amino acids. CDR1 is SGDLS and CDR2 is YYNGEE in the germline V gene. J lost 7 bases, V lost 0 bases, and 7 bases had no gene match. For the CDR3, the DNA is TGTGCCAGCAGCGTAGAACAGGGGATGGAGGAGCAGTACTTC. Its translation: CASSVEQGMEEQYF.

The rearrangement joins TRBV11-2 to TRBJ1-3, with a weak D call TRBD1 (5 bases). Germline loops: CDR1 SGHAT, CDR2 FQNNGV. The CDR3 is 14 amino acids. Trimming took 5 bases from V and 4 from J, leaving 12 bases between them. CDR3 nucleotide sequence: TGTGCCAGCAGCCGCCCAGGGTACGGAAACACCATATATTTT. Translating gives CASSRPGYGNTIYF.

This sequence joins TRBV6-1 and TRBJ2-1, with D unresolved. This CDR3 has 10 amino acids. Germline V gene sequence: CDR1 MNHNS, CDR2 SASEGT. V lost 5 bases, J lost 8 bases, and 4 bases lay in between. The CDR3 region has the DNA TGTGCCAGCAGTAGTTATGAGCAGTTCTTC. Translation gives CASSSYEQFF.

A single count supports this clone. The chain has TRBV4-3 and TRBJ2-3, with TRBD2 as a possible D gene (5 bases). Deletions cut 0 bases from V and 3 bases from J, with 10 bases between. Per germline, CDR1 LGHNA and CDR2 YSLEER. This CDR3 region has 15 residues. The DNA for the CDR3 is TGCGCCAGCAGCCAAGATCAGAGGGATACAGATACGCAGTATTTT. It is translated as CASSQDQRDTDTQYF.

This clone was observed a few times. The chain uses TRBV5-8 and TRBJ2-7; possibly TRBD1 or TRBD2 for D (5 bases each). The CDR3 totals 13 residues. Germline V CDR1 and CDR2: SGHTS, YDEGEE. V was pared by 4 bases and J by 4 bases, with 12 bases between. The CDR3: CASSRRDRYEQYV. In DNA, the CDR3 is TGTGCCAGCAGCCGTAGGGACCGTTACGAGCAGTACGTC.

The chain joins TRBV5-4 to TRBJ1-2; 7 positions agree with TRBD1. V was clipped by 5 bases and J by 7 bases; unmatched bases: 14. The germline CDR1 and CDR2 sequences are SGHNT and YYREEE (reference sequence). This CDR3 contains 15 residues. DNA for the CDR3: TGTGCCAGCAGACAGCCAGGACAGGAAGTATTTGGCTACACCTTC. Protein product: CASRQPGQEVFGYTF. The whole variable domain, remainder taken from reference TRBV5-4 and TRBJ1-2, is ETGVTQSPTHLIKTRGQQVTLRCSSQSGHNTVSWYQQALGQGPQFIFQYYREEENGRGNFPPRFSGLQFPNYSSELNVNALELDDSALYLCASRQPGQEVFGYTFGSGTRLTVV.